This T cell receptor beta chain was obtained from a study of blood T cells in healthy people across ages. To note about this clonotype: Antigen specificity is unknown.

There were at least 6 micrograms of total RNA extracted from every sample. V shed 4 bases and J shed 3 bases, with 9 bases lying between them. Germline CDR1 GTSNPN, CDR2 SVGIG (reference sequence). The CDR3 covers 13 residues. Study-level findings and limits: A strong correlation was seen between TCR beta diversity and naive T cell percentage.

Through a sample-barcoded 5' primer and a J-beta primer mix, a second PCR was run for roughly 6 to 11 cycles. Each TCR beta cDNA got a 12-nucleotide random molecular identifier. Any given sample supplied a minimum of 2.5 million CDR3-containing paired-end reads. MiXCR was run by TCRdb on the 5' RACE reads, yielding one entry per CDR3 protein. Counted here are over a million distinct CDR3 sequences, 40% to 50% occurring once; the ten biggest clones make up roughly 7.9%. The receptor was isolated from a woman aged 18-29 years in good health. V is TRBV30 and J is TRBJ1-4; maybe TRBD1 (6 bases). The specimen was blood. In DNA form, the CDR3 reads TGTGCCTGGACGTACAGGGCTAATGAAAAACTGTTTTTT. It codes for CAWTYRANEKLFF.